This TCR beta chain was documented in a study of blood T cell repertoires in COVID-19. As for the study in general: Acute and convalescent COVID-19 samples came from the United States, Italy and Spain. Nucleic acid was either cDNA or gDNA, and it came from T cells, B-cell-depleted T cells, or PBMCs.

Per the authors' pipeline: Estimation of nucleated cell counts relied on the amplification of reference gene primers. Sequenced by immunoSEQ multiplex PCR; TCRdb stores in-frame clones only, minus some. Clonal size and the V and J genes are those of that table, whereas D and trimming came from the DNA. The data show a few hundred thousand clones, 84% seen once. Trimming cost V 0 bases and J 3 bases, with 7 bases left between them. The germline V gene has CDR1 SGHRS and CDR2 YFSETQ. The CDR3 loop spans 14 amino acids. This receptor was taken from a woman aged 40 to 50 who had recovered from COVID-19. The chain has TRBV5-1 and TRBJ1-3; D ambiguous. Sequencing was done on a sample of peripheral blood. CDR3 residues: CASSLESVGNTIYF. CDR3 DNA sequence: TGCGCCAGCAGCTTGGAAAGCGTTGGAAACACCATATATTTT.